Listed here are 16 T cell receptor beta chains from one sample, sequenced in a study of identical twins (dated by TCRdb to 2016 to 2017). The protocol used for the library was 5' RACE. Sequencing used an Illumina HiSeq 2000. The public reads were reprocessed in TCRdb via fastp at Q25 and MiXCR, keeping in-frame beta chains. CDR3 protein sequences are deduplicated, and each keeps its most common genes and DNA. The sample contains around 100,000 distinct CDR3 sequences, about 6% of them found a single time. Jointly, the top ten make up approximately 12% of the sample. Source material: memory T cells sorted from blood. Explained via the paper, the cell subset or site label denotes: CD45RO+ enriched T cells. The receptors shown here come from a woman aged 50 to 60 in good health.

This clonotype came up many times. The chain couples TRBV12-3 or TRBV12-4 to TRBJ2-1, with D perhaps TRBD2 (6 bases). Trimming pared 7 bases from V and 6 bases from J, leaving 10 bases between. CDR3 length: 12 residues. The CDR3 is CASTRDVNEQFF. As DNA, the CDR3 is TGTGCCAGCACGCGGGACGTCAATGAGCAGTTCTTC.

This clonotype was seen at least ten times. This chain joins TRBV10-3 and TRBJ2-3; D ambiguous. The CDR3 extends over 16 amino acids. The V gene's germline CDR1 is ENHRY and CDR2 SYGVKD. Trimming cost V 1 base and J 2 bases, with 13 bases left between them. This CDR3 is CAISELAAGFTDTQYF. The CDR3 DNA is TGTGCCATCAGTGAGTTGGCAGCCGGATTCACAGATACGCAGTATTTT.

This clonotype was counted ten times or more. The chain's CDR3 is CASSLERETDTQYF. CDR3 in DNA: TGTGCCAGCAGTTTGGAGCGGGAAACAGATACGCAGTATTTT. This chain uses TRBV27 with TRBJ2-3; 7 positions match TRBD2. The junction had 3 bases not matched to a gene; V was cut back by 3 bases and J by 3 bases. Germline CDR1 is MNHEY and CDR2 is SMNVEV (reference sequence). The CDR3 loop spans 14 amino acids.

The table lists this clonotype with many counts. The V and J genes are TRBV29-1 and TRBJ2-7; TRBD1 matches 8 bases. The V gene end was trimmed by 6 bases and the J gene end by 3 bases; junction bases not matched to a gene: 13. Germline loops: CDR1 SQVTM, CDR2 ANQGSEA. The CDR3 runs to 15 residues. The CDR3 protein is CSVLKLRDRHYEQYF. Here the CDR3 DNA reads TGCAGCGTACTGAAGCTTCGGGACAGGCACTACGAGCAGTACTTC.

This chain connects TRBV3-1 to TRBJ2-3; D might be TRBD2 (5 bases). The ends were cut back, 4 bases at V and 1 base at J, with 12 bases in the middle. This CDR3 has 15 residues. The germline gives CDR1 LGHDT, CDR2 YNNKEL (reference sequence). The CDR3 nucleotides read TGTGCCAGCAGCCGAAAAAGCGGACGCACAGATACGCAGTATTTT. Translating it yields CASSRKSGRTDTQYF.

This clonotype was counted only a few times. This chain links TRBV14 with TRBJ1-3, with D perhaps TRBD1 (5 bases). Germline CDR1 SGHDN, CDR2 FVKESK. V was trimmed by 1 base and J by 0 bases, leaving 10 bases between them. This CDR3 has 16 amino acids. CDR3 nucleotide sequence: TGTGCCAGCAGCCAAGTGAGGGGTCGCTCTGGAAACACCATATATTTT. This gives the protein CASSQVRGRSGNTIYF.

The chain combines TRBV9 with TRBJ1-3; D possibly corresponds to TRBD1 (5 bases). CDR3 length equals 16 residues. The germline V gene has CDR1 SGDLS and CDR2 YYNGEE. V was cut by 4 bases and J by 0 bases, with 14 bases left in between. The CDR3, as DNA: TGTGCCAGCAGCCCTTTTGGGGGTAGCTCTGGAAACACCATATATTTT. This gives the protein CASSPFGGSSGNTIYF. Filled out from reference TRBV9 and TRBJ1-3, the complete variable domain reads DSGVTQTPKHLITATGQRVTLRCSPRSGDLSVYWYQQSLDQGLQFLIQYYNGEERAKGNILERFSAQQFPDLHSELNLSSLELGDSALYFCASSPFGGSSGNTIYFGEGSWLTVV.

The rearrangement links TRBV11-2 to TRBJ2-3; 7 nucleotides line up with TRBD1. With V trimmed by 2 bases and J by 6 bases, 11 bases remained unmatched. This CDR3 is built from 16 residues. CDR1 SGHAT and CDR2 FQNNGV come from the germline V gene. This CDR3 reads CASSLFWDSSSDTQYF. The CDR3 DNA sequence: TGTGCCAGCAGCTTATTCTGGGACAGCTCATCCGATACGCAGTATTTT.

This clonotype was seen many times. The chain carries TRBV29-1 and TRBJ2-5; the D gene is possibly TRBD2 (5 bases). CDR3 size: 11 residues. Germline V lookup: CDR1 SQVTM, CDR2 ANQGSEA. The ends were cut back, 8 bases at V and 5 bases at J, with 12 bases in the middle. The CDR3, as DNA: TGCAGCCCCTCGTCGGGGGAGACCCAGTACTTC. Protein: CSPSSGETQYF.

This clonotype was detected a few times. V usage is TRBV6-2 or TRBV6-3 and J usage is TRBJ2-2, with D possibly being TRBD2 (6 bases). Trimming removed 5 bases from V and 5 bases from J, with 18 bases in between. The germline V gene has CDR1 MNHEY and CDR2 SVGEGT. The CDR3 length is 16 residues. The CDR3 region has the DNA TGTGCCAGCAGTGGGGCCGGGGGAAGCTGGACCGGGGAGCTGTTTTTT. It codes for CASSGAGGSWTGELFF.

The chain links TRBV3-1 to TRBJ2-3; D is unclear. V was cut by 1 base and J by 5 bases, with 4 bases left in between. The CDR3 covers 12 residues. CDR1 is LGHDT and CDR2 is YNNKEL in the germline V gene (reference sequence). The CDR3 spells CASSQGRDTQYF. CDR3 nucleotide sequence: TGTGCCAGCAGCCAAGGGAGAGATACGCAGTATTTT.

This clonotype appeared many times. The J gene is TRBJ1-5, the V gene TRBV7-8, with D perhaps matching TRBD1 (5 bases). V lost 4 bases, J lost 0 bases, and 13 bases lay in between. Germline V gene lookup returns CDR1 SGHVS and CDR2 FQNEAQ. The CDR3 spans 16 residues. This CDR3 reads CASSSRGGDSNQPQHF. The DNA of the CDR3 is TGTGCCAGCAGCTCCCGGGGGGGGGATAGCAATCAGCCCCAGCATTTT.

As to this clonotype: The germline gene is not matched at one end of the junction; a read error may be the cause. V usage is TRBV7-6 and J usage is TRBJ1-4; D is uncertain. CDR1 is SGHVS, CDR2 FNYEAQ, per germline. The CDR3 contains 13 residues. The CDR3 sequence: CASSLLVEGKLFF. The CDR3 DNA sequence: TGTGCTAGCAGCTTATTAGTGGAAGGAAAACTGTTTTTT.

This clonotype was seen many times. V and J are TRBV5-1 and TRBJ2-4; 8 nucleotides agree with TRBD1. This CDR3 is 14 amino acids long. Germline CDR1 is SGHRS and CDR2 is YFSETQ. After removal of 4 bases from V and 5 bases from J, the junction contained 5 bases not matched to a gene. The CDR3 loop is CASSIWTGQNIQYF. The CDR3 bases are TGCGCCAGCAGCATCTGGACAGGGCAAAACATTCAGTACTTC.

This clonotype has a count of ten or more. The chain joins TRBV12-3 or TRBV12-4 to TRBJ1-1, with TRBD1 matching 8 bases. V shed 5 bases, J shed 4 bases, and the junction held 6 bases outside the gene matches. This CDR3 contains 14 residues. CDR3 DNA sequence: TGTGCCAGCAGTGGACAGGGTTGGGTCACTGAAGCTTTCTTT. Residues: CASSGQGWVTEAFF.

This clonotype has at least ten counts. V and J are TRBV12-3 or TRBV12-4 and TRBJ2-2; D assignment may be TRBD1 or TRBD2 (5 bases each). V was shortened by 6 bases and J by 0 bases, with 14 bases between the two germline ends. The CDR3 contains 16 residues. The CDR3 bases are TGTGCCAGCAGCCTAAGGGACGGAACGAACACCGGGGAGCTGTTTTTT. It translates to CASSLRDGTNTGELFF.